This T cell receptor (beta chain) is from a study of T-cell reconstitution after alpha-beta-depleted transplantation in children. Unique molecular identifiers were used to barcode this TCRbeta library. TCRdb re-analysed the PCR reads in MiXCR, keeping a single row per CDR3 protein. The sample has roughly 500,000 distinct CDR3 sequences, about 12% seen once. Trimming took off 6 bases at V and 8 bases at J, with 24 bases between the two ends. There are 16 residues in the CDR3. CDR1 and CDR2 from the germline V gene are SEHNR and FQNEAQ (reference sequence). The material was PBMCs from the stem cell graft donor, obtained from the stem cell graft. This sequence joins TRBV7-9 and TRBJ2-3; a possible D gene is TRBD1 (5 bases). The TCR was taken from a human donor who donated a stem cell graft to a child with combined immunodeficiency. As DNA, the CDR3 is TGTGCCAGCAGTTTCACAGGCTCTGCCGTCCCTTCTACGCAGTATTTT. This encodes CASSFTGSAVPSTQYF.